This T cell receptor beta chain was captured by sequencing in a study of regulatory T cells in long-lasting Graves disease. Whole-study findings and limits: What was studied was peripheral blood only, and not thyroid tissue.

The time point was: persistent/refractory GD, antithyroid drugs over 5 years with positive TRAb. Preparation of the TCR library used RNA extracted from PBMCs. EDTA tubes received approximately 9 milliliters of drawn peripheral blood. A few counts support this clonotype. No antigen is known for it. iRepertoire HTBI primers and Arm-PCR of CDR3 regions built TCR beta libraries. As originally analysed: The identification of 60 or so TRBV and approximately 15 TRBJ segments was made across samples. MiXCR, applied by TCRdb to the multiplex PCR reads, yields one record per CDR3 protein. The V and J calls shown here were made by TCRdb, not taken from the authors' results. The data contain about 340,000 distinct CDR3 sequences, about 18% of them seen just once; the ten biggest clones take up 25% to 35%. Sequenced here: peripheral blood mononuclear cells (PBMCs), sampled when the disease was refractory, from a patient treated with antithyroid drugs. The clonotype originates from a female donor with Graves disease.

The CDR3 coding sequence is TGTGCCAGTGGGTTAAAAACGGGGCAGTACTTC. This gives the protein CASGLKTGQYF. V is TRBV19 and J is TRBJ2-4, with D tentatively TRBD2 (5 bases). V was pared by 8 bases and J by 13 bases, with 15 bases between. This CDR3 has 11 amino acids. Germline V gives CDR1 LNHDA, CDR2 SQIVND (reference sequence).